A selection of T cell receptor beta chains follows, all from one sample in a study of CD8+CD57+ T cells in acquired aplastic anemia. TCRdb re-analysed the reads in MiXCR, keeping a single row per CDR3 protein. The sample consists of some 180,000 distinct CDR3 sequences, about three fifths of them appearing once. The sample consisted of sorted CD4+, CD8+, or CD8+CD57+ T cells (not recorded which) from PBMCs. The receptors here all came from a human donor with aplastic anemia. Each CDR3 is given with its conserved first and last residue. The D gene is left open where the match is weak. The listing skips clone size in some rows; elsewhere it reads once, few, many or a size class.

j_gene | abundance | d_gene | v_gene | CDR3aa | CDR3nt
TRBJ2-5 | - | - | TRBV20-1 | CSASDAQETQYF | TGCAGTGCTAGCGATGCCCAAGAGACCCAGTACTTC
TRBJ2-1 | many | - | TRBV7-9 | CASSSRLDNEQFF | TGTGCCAGCAGCTCCAGACTAGACAATGAGCAGTTCTTC
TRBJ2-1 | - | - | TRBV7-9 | CAIYNSYNEQFF | TGTGCCATTTACAACTCCTACAATGAGCAGTTCTTC
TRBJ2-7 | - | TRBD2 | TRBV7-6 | CASSQGTSTRQYF | TGTGCCAGCAGTCAAGGGACTAGCACTCGGCAGTACTTC
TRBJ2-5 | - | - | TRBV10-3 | CAITGGFQETQYF | TGTGCCATCACTGGAGGATTCCAAGAGACCCAGTACTTC
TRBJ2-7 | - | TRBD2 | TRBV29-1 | CSVETRGTSGRNNQYF | TGCAGCGTTGAAACTCGGGGGACTAGCGGGAGGAACAACCAGTACTTC
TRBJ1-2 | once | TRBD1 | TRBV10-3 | CAISTRTGGNDGYTF | TGTGCCATCAGTACCAGGACAGGGGGAAATGATGGCTACACCTTC
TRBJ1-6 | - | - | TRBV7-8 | CASSSSGGTGRPLHF | TGTGCCAGCAGCTCGTCGGGGGGGACTGGCCGGCCCCTCCACTTT
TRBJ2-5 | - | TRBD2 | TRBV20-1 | CSGGRSQETQYF | TGCAGTGGCGGGAGAAGCCAAGAGACCCAGTACTTC
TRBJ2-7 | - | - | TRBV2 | CASRRQAYEQYF | TGTGCCAGCAGGAGACAGGCCTACGAGCAGTACTTC
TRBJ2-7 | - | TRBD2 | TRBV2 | CATGSGRNYEQYF | TGTGCCACCGGTAGCGGGCGCAACTACGAGCAGTACTTC
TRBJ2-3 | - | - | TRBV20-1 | CSVGTDTQYF | TGCAGTGTGGGCACAGATACGCAGTATTTT
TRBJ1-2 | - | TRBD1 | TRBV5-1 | CASSHGQGDGYTF | TGCGCCAGCAGCCACGGACAGGGGGATGGCTACACCTTC
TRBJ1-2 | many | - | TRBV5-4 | CASSLNYGYTF | TGTGCCAGCAGCTTGAACTATGGCTACACCTTC
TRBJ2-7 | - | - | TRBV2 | CASSTLEDVLFEQYF | TGTGCCAGCAGTACCTTGGAGGACGTACTATTCGAGCAGTACTTC
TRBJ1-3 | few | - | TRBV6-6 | CASSYLTAGNTIYF | TGTGCCAGCAGTTACCTCACGGCCGGAAACACCATATATTTT
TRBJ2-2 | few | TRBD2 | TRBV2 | CASRGRSGIANTGELFF | TGTGCCAGCAGGGGGCGAAGCGGGATCGCGAACACCGGGGAGCTGTTTTTT
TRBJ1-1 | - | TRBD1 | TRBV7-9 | CASSSQGSNTEAFF | TGTGCCAGCAGCTCACAGGGGTCGAACACTGAAGCTTTCTTT
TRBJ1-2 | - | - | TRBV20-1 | CSAREGGGNGYTF | TGCAGTGCTAGAGAGGGGGGAGGGAATGGCTACACCTTC
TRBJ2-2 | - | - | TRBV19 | CASAGQFAGELFF | TGTGCCAGCGCCGGACAGTTCGCCGGGGAGCTGTTTTTT
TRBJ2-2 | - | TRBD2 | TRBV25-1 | CASSEYLAGADGELFF | TGTGCCAGCAGTGAATACCTAGCGGGAGCTGACGGGGAGCTGTTTTTT
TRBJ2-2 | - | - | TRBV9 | CASSVGRGANTGELFF | TGTGCCAGCAGCGTCGGTCGGGGAGCGAACACCGGGGAGCTGTTTTTT
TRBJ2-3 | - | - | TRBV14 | CASSQDLVANTQYF | TGTGCCAGCAGCCAAGATCTTGTCGCTAATACGCAGTATTTT
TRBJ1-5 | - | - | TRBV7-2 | CASSFAASNQPQHF | TGTGCCAGCAGCTTCGCAGCGAGCAATCAGCCCCAGCATTTT
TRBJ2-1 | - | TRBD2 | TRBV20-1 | CSARTTSGRRSYNEQFF | TGCAGTGCTAGGACTACTAGCGGGAGGCGCTCCTACAATGAGCAGTTCTTC
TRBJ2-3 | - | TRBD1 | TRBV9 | CASSWTGDTDTQYF | TGCGCCAGCAGCTGGACAGGGGATACAGATACGCAGTATTTT
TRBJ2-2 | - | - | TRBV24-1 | CATSVGPNTGELFF | TGTGCCACCAGTGTGGGACCGAACACCGGGGAGCTGTTTTTT
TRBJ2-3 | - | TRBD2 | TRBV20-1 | CSASPGTSGTTDTQYF | TGCAGTGCTAGCCCTGGGACTAGCGGGACCACAGATACGCAGTATTTT
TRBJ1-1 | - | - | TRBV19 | CASSIGFVNTEAFF | TGTGCCAGTAGTATAGGATTCGTGAACACTGAAGCTTTCTTT
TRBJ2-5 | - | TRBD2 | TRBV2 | CASSSSSGRALETQYF | TGTGCCAGCAGCTCCTCTAGCGGGAGGGCCTTGGAGACCCAGTACTTC
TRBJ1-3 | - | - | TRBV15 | CATGRAWGNTIYF | TGTGCCACCGGGAGAGCGTGGGGAAACACCATATATTTT
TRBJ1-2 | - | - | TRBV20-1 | CSASTAIDYGYTF | TGCAGTGCTTCTACAGCGATTGACTATGGCTACACCTTC
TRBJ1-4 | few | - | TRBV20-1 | CSALGGSNEKLFF | TGCAGTGCTCTGGGTGGGTCTAATGAAAAACTGTTTTTT
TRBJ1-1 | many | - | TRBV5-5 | CASTLGGAADLWAFF | TGTGCCAGCACCTTGGGAGGGGCGGCAGATCTGTGGGCTTTCTTT
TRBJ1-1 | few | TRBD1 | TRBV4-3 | CASSQVQGVLGTEAFF | TGCGCCAGCAGCCAAGTTCAGGGGGTATTGGGCACTGAAGCTTTCTTT
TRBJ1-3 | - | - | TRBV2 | CASSVGDNLSGNTIYF | TGTGCCAGCAGTGTTGGGGACAACCTCTCTGGAAACACCATATATTTT
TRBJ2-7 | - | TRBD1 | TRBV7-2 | CASSPWTGLYEQYF | TGTGCCAGCAGCCCCTGGACAGGGCTCTACGAGCAGTACTTC
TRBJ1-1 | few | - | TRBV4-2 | CASSLMRNTEAFF | TGTGCCAGCAGCTTAATGCGGAACACTGAAGCTTTCTTT
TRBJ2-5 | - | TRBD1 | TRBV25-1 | CASSETGGGQETQYF | TGTGCCAGCAGTGAGACAGGGGGAGGGCAAGAGACCCAGTACTTC